This T cell receptor (beta chain) was retrieved from a study of blood T cell repertoires in COVID-19. The CDR3 is 15 amino acids. Trimming stripped 8 bases from V and 6 bases from J, with 20 bases between. Germline values: CDR1 SGDLS, CDR2 YYNGEE. TCRdb keeps only in-frame clones here, not all; method: immunoSEQ multiplex PCR. The sample yields 300,000 to 400,000 clones, about 89% seen once. This chain connects TRBV9 to TRBJ2-2; D possibly corresponds to TRBD2 (6 bases). Sample: peripheral blood. This receptor was taken from a woman in her 50s with COVID-19, enrolled during active disease. CDR3 sequence reads: CASRGGASAAGELFF. DNA for the CDR3: TGTGCCAGTAGGGGCGGGGCGTCAGCGGCCGGGGAGCTGTTTTTT.